This TCR beta chain was captured by sequencing in a study of OX40 agonist ivuxolimab in advanced cancers. TCRdb's copy holds only in-frame clones and misses some; the assay was immunoSEQ multiplex PCR. The sample yields tens of thousands of clones, 80% to 90% seen once. In regard to this clone: Its target is not known.

With 6 bases clipped from V and 3 bases from J, the junction kept 6 bases outside the gene matches. Germline V gene sequence: CDR1 MDHEN, CDR2 SYDVKM. The CDR3 covers 16 residues. Findings and caveats of the study: The study observed clonal expansion of CD4+ and CD8+ blood T cells by week 6 at 0.1 to 3.0 mg/kg. Partial responders treated at 0.1-3.0 mg/kg exhibited clonal expansion among the lowest measured.

The chain couples TRBV28 to TRBJ2-3, with 13 bases lining up with TRBD2. This receptor was identified in an adult with an advanced solid tumor such as melanoma, head and neck, liver or kidney cancer. The sequenced sample was CD4+ or CD8+ T cells sorted from blood, obtained in a trial of the OX40 agonist ivuxolimab. The CDR3 DNA reads TGTGCCAGCAGCCATTGGACTAGCGGGAGTACAGATACGCAGTATTTT. Translation gives CASSHWTSGSTDTQYF.